This T cell receptor (beta chain) is drawn from a study of T cells in localized non-small cell lung cancer. Broader study findings: Measurement of T cell clonality placed uninvolved adjacent lung highest, above the level in tumor.

Assay: immunoSEQ multiplex PCR; the TCRdb copy retains only in-frame clones and omits some. Altogether around 15,000 clones are present, 70% to 90% being singletons, with the ten largest covering 23%. Between the trimmed V and J ends, which lost 5 bases and 8 bases, there was a span of 12 bases. Germline CDR1 MDHEN, CDR2 SYDVKM. CDR3 length: 12 residues. Regarding this clone: The antigen is undetermined.

The receptor was isolated from a male donor at least 60 years old with stage I lung adenocarcinoma. Here the sequenced sample was peripheral blood, taken before any cancer treatment. The rearrangement links TRBV28 to TRBJ1-2, with D maybe TRBD1 (5 bases). Written as DNA, the CDR3 is TGTGCCAGCAGTCTCAGGGAAAAGGGCTACACCTTC. Protein product: CASSLREKGYTF.